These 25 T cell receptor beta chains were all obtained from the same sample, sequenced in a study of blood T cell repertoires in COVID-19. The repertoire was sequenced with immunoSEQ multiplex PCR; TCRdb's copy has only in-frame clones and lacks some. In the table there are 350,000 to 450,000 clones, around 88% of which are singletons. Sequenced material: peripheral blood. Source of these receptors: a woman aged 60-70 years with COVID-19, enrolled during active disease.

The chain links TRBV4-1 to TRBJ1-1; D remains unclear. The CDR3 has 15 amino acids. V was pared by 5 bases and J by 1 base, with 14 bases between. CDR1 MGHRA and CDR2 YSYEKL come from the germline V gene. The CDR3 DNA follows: TGCGCCAGCAGCTCCTGGGCAGGCCGGAACACTGAAGCTTTCTTT. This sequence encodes CASSSWAGRNTEAFF.

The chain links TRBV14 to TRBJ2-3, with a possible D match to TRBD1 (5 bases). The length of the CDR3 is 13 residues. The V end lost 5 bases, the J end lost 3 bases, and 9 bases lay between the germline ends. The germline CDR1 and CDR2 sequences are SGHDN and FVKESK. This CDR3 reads CASSGQGTDTQYF. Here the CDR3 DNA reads TGTGCCAGCAGCGGCCAGGGAACAGATACGCAGTATTTT.

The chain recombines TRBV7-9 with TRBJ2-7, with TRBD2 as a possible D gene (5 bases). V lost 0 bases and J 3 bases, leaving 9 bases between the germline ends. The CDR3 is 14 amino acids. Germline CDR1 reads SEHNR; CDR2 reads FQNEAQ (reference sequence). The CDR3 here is CASSLAGLIYEQYF. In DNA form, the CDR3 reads TGTGCCAGCAGCTTAGCAGGACTGATCTACGAGCAGTACTTC.

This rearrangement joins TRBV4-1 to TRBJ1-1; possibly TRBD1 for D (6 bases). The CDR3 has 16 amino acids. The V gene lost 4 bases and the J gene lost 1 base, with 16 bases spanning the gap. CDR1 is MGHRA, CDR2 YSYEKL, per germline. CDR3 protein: CASSPIGRGPNTEAFF. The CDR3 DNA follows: TGCGCCAGCAGCCCCATAGGCAGGGGCCCGAACACTGAAGCTTTCTTT.

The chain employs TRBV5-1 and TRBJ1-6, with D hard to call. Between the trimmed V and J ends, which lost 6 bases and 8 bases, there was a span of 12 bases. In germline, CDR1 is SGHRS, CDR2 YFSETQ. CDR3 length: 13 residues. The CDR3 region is CASTPMGDSPLHF. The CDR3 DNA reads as TGCGCCAGCACCCCTATGGGAGATTCACCCCTCCACTTT.

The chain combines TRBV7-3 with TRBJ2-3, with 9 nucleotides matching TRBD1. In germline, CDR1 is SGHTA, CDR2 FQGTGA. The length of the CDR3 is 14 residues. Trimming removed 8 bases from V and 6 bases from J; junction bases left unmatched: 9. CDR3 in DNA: TGTGCCAGCGGCCCAGGACAGGGGAGGGATACGCAGTATTTT. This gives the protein CASGPGQGRDTQYF. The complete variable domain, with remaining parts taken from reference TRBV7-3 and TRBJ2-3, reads GAGVSQTPSNKVTEKGKYVELRCDPISGHTALYWYRQSLGQGPEFLIYFQGTGAADDSGLPNDRFFAVRPEGSVSTLKIQRTERGDSAVYLCASGPGQGRDTQYFGPGTRLTVL.

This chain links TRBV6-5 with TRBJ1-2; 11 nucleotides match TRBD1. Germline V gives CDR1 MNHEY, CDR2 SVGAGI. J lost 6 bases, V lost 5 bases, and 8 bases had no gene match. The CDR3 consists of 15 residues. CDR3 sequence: CASSPGTGGKDGYTF. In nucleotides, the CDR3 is TGTGCCAGCAGTCCCGGGACAGGGGGTAAGGATGGCTACACCTTC.

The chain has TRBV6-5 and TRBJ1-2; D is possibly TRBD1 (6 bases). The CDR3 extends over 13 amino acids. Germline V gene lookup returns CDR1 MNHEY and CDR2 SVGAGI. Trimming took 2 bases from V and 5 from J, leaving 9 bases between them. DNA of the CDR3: TGTGCCAGCAGTTACGGGACATATTATGGCTACACCTTC. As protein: CASSYGTYYGYTF.

The CDR3 protein is CASSLSGTEAFF. CDR3 coding DNA: TGTGCCAGCAGTTTATCCGGGACTGAAGCTTTCTTT. The chain recombines TRBV12-3 or TRBV12-4 with TRBJ1-1; D call uncertain. CDR3 size: 12 residues. The ends were cut back, 2 bases at V and 5 bases at J, with 6 bases in the middle.

The CDR3 DNA follows: TGTGCCAGCAGTTACTCCAGGGCGCCGGACACTGAAGCTTTCTTT. It encodes CASSYSRAPDTEAFF. This chain uses TRBV6-5 with TRBJ1-1, with TRBD1 as a possible D gene (5 bases). V was cut by 0 bases and J by 3 bases, with 11 bases left in between. CDR1 and CDR2 (germline): MNHEY, SVGAGI. This CDR3 is built from 15 residues.

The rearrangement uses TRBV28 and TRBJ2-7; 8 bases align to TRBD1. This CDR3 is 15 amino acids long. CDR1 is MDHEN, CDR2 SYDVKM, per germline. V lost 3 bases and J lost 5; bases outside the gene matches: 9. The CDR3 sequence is CASSFVLTGEHEQYF. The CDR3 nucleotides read TGTGCCAGCAGTTTCGTCTTGACAGGGGAGCACGAGCAGTACTTC.

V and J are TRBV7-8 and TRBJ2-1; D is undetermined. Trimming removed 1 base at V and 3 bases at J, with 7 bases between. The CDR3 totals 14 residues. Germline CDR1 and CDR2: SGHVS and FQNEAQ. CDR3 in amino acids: CASSLVAVYNEQFF. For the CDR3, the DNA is TGTGCCAGCAGCTTAGTGGCGGTCTACAATGAGCAGTTCTTC.

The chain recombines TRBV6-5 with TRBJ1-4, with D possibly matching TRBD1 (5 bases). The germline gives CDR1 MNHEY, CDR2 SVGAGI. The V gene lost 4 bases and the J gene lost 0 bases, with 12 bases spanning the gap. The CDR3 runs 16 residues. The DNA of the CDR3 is TGTGCCAGCAGTTCCAGGGATACTGCAACTAATGAAAAACTGTTTTTT. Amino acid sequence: CASSSRDTATNEKLFF.

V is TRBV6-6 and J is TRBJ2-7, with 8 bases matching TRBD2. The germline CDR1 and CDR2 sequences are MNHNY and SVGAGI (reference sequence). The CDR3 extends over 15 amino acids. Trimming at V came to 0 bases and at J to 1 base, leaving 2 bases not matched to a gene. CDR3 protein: CASSYSAGGSYEQYF. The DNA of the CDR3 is TGTGCCAGCAGTTACTCGGCGGGGGGATCCTACGAGCAGTACTTC.

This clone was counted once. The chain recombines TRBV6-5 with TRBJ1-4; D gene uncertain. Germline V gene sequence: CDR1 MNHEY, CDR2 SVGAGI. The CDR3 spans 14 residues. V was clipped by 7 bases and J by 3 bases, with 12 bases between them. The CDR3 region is CASKVPGANEKLFF. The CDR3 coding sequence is TGTGCCAGCAAAGTGCCGGGTGCTAATGAAAAACTGTTTTTT.

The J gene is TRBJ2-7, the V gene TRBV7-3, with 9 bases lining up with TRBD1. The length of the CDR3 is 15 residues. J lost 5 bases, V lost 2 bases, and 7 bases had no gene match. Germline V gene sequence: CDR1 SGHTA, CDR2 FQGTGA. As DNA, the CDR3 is TGTGCCAGCAGCTTAGTCGGGGACAGGGCCGACGAGCAGTACTTC. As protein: CASSLVGDRADEQYF.

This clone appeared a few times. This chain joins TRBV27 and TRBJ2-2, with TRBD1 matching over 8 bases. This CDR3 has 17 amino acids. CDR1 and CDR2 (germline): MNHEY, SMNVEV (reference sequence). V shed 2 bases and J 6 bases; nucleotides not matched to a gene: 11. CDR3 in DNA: TGTGCCAGCAGTTTAACATTAACCGGGACAGGACCCGGGGAGCTGTTTTTT. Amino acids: CASSLTLTGTGPGELFF.

CDR3 in DNA: TGTGCCTGGTCGGGACAGGGTGGGATCGGGGAGCTGTTTTTT. Translation gives CAWSGQGGIGELFF. V is TRBV30 and J is TRBJ2-2; 9 bases agree with TRBD1. The germline CDR1 and CDR2 sequences are GTSNPN and SVGIG (reference sequence). This CDR3 spans 14 amino acids. J lost 7 bases, V lost 5 bases, and 8 bases had no gene match.

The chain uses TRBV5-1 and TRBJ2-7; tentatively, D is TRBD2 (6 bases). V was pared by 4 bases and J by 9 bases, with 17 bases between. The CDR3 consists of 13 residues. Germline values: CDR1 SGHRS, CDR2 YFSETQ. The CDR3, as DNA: TGCGCCAGCAGCCCCCCTCCGGGCGGGGCGCAGTACTTC. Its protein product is CASSPPPGGAQYF.

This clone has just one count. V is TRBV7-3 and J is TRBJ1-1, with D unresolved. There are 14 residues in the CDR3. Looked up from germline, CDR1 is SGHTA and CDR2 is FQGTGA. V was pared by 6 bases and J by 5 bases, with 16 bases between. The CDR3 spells CASSPSGVGTEAFF. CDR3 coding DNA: TGTGCCAGCAGTCCTAGCGGGGTGGGAACTGAAGCTTTCTTT.

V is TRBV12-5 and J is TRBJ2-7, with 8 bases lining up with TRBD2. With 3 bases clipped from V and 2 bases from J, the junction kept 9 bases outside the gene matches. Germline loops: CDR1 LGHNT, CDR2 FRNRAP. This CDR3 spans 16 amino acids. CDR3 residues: CASGLGVAGTTYEQYF. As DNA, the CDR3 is TGTGCTAGTGGTTTAGGGGTAGCGGGGACAACCTACGAGCAGTACTTC.

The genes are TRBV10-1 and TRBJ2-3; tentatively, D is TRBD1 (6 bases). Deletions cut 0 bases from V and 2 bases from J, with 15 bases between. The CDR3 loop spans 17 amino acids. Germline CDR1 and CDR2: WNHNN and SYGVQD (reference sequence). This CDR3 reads CASSESGAPTATDTQYF. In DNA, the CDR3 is TGCGCCAGCAGTGAGTCGGGGGCCCCAACCGCCACAGATACGCAGTATTTT.

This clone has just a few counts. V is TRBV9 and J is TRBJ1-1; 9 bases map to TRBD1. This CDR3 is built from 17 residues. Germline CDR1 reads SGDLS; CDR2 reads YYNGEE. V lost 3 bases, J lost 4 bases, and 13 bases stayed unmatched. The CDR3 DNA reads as TGTGCCAGCAGCGCCCGTGGGGACAGGGTCGCGGGCACTGAAGCTTTCTTT. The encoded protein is CASSARGDRVAGTEAFF.

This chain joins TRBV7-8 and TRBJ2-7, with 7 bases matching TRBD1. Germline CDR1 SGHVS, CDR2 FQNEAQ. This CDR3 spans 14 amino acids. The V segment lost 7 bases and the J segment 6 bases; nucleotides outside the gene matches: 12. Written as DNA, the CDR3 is TGTGCCAGCACCCTCACTCAAGGGGGCGCCGAGCAGTACTTC. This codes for CASTLTQGGAEQYF.

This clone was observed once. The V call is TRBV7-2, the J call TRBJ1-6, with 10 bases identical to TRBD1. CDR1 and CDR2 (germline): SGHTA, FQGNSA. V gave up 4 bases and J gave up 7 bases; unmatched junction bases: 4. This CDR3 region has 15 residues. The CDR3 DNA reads TGTGCCAGCAGCTCCACGGGACAGGGGAATTCACCCCTCCACTTT. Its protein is CASSSTGQGNSPLHF.